These 3 T cell receptor beta chains were all obtained from the same sample, sequenced in a study of cytomegalovirus exposure and HLA in healthy donors. 13 Jbeta primers and 60 Vbeta primers were used for the PCR. The method was immunoSEQ multiplex PCR; TCRdb's version includes in-frame clones alone and lacks a portion of them. Of about 94,000 clones in the sample, about 80% are singletons; the top ten hold 1.3% to 1.5%. Sequenced input: PBMCs. The receptors come from a male donor in good health and CMV-seronegative.

This clone was detected a few times. The rearrangement joins TRBV5-3 to TRBJ1-2, with D unresolved. TRBV5-3 is an ORF; its function is uncertain. Trimming took 0 bases from V and 4 from J, leaving 16 bases between them. This CDR3 is 16 amino acids long. CDR3 nucleotide sequence: TGTGCCAGAAGCTTGGGGTCTCCCCAGGAATGCTATGGCTACACCTTC. This codes for CARSLGSPQECYGYTF.

This clone has more than one count but fewer than ten. The chain carries TRBV25-1 and TRBJ1-1; perhaps TRBD1 as D (6 bases). Germline assignment: CDR1 MGHDK and CDR2 SYGVNS. The ends were cut back, 6 bases at V and 3 bases at J, with 11 bases in the middle. The CDR3 totals 13 residues. The chain's CDR3 is CASREQGDTEAFF. The CDR3 DNA reads TGTGCCAGCAGGGAACAGGGTGACACTGAAGCTTTCTTT.

This clone was seen just once. The CDR3 here is CASSPGTSGVDEQFF. In nucleotides, the CDR3 is TGTGCCAGCAGCCCCGGGACTAGCGGCGTCGATGAGCAGTTCTTC. V gene TRBV9 combines with J gene TRBJ2-1; 11 bases are shared with TRBD2. Germline CDR1 SGDLS, CDR2 YYNGEE. V gave up 4 bases and J gave up 8 bases; unmatched junction bases: 8. CDR3 length: 15 amino acids.